This T cell receptor (beta chain) is drawn from a study of blood T cell repertoires in COVID-19. The table came from immunoSEQ multiplex PCR; TCRdb's copy has only in-frame clones and leaves some out. The sample has about 120,000 clones, 70% to 90% seen once. J lost 6 bases, V lost 0 bases, and 9 bases had no gene match. Germline CDR1 is KGHSH and CDR2 is LQKENI. The CDR3 loop spans 16 amino acids. The chain has TRBV18 and TRBJ2-7; TRBD1 agrees at 9 bases. Source material: peripheral blood. The clonotype originates from a man in his forties with acute or convalescent COVID-19. In nucleotides, the CDR3 is TGTGCCAGCTCACCACCAGGGAACAGGGGGCTCTCCGAGCAGTACTTC. Its protein is CASSPPGNRGLSEQYF.